This entry describes one TCR beta chain. Its specificity is unknown. TCRdb's table, derived via immunoSEQ multiplex PCR, lists solely in-frame clones and lacks some. This table has fewer than 150,000 clones, about 90% appearing once. This record comes from a study of T cell responses to AZD1222 COVID-19 vaccine. Across the whole study: Pooled together were second doses at about 4 or about 12 weeks. Study results and caveats: Targets within unmutated variant regions were reportedly found for nearly half of spike-specific TCRs. Distributed over spike, vaccine-associated CD4 TCRs predominated at 160-218 and 743-854. A mostly white British donor set with more females was recruited, and clonal diversity was possibly underestimated.

The sequence derives from an adult in good health. The sample here was peripheral blood, taken on day 0 of AZD1222 vaccination.

CDR3 region: CASSLNQANQPQHF. The CDR3 region has the DNA TGTGCCAGCAGTTTAAACCAGGCCAATCAGCCCCAGCATTTT. V usage is TRBV28 and J usage is TRBJ1-5; no definite D call. Germline CDR1 MDHEN, CDR2 SYDVKM. V lost 2 bases and J lost 3, with 8 bases in between. The CDR3 contains 14 residues.